Following are 31 T cell receptor beta chains from one sample sequenced in a study of T cells in Graves' hyperthyroidism and ophthalmopathy. TCR beta CDR3 regions were amplified from RNA. A first-round RT-PCR of the TCR CDR3 used the HTBI primer set. TCRdb called the multiplex PCR reads again in MiXCR, with one record for every CDR3 protein. The sample has about 350,000 distinct CDR3 sequences; 11% to 15% are singletons. Source material: blood. The receptor source for this set is a woman in her twenties or thirties with Graves' hyperthyroidism.

This clonotype was observed a few times. The gene calls are TRBV9 and TRBJ1-3, with D uncertain. CDR1 and CDR2 from the germline V gene are SGDLS and YYNGEE. This CDR3 is 13 amino acids long. Trimming left V 0 bases short and J 1 base short, with 2 bases between. CDR3 loop: CASSVESGNTIYF. Here the CDR3 DNA reads TGTGCCAGCAGCGTAGAGTCTGGAAACACCATATATTTT.

This clonotype was found a few times. The chain couples TRBV5-1 to TRBJ1-1; TRBD1 agrees at 8 bases. Germline V CDR1 and CDR2: SGHRS, YFSETQ. This CDR3 comprises 18 residues. J lost 4 bases, V lost 2 bases, and 16 bases had no gene match. CDR3 sequence: CASSLSPQGARVSTEAFF. CDR3 bases: TGCGCCAGCAGCTTATCCCCCCAGGGGGCGCGTGTTAGCACTGAAGCTTTCTTT.

This clonotype was detected a few times. V is TRBV12-5 and J is TRBJ2-1, with 8 bases that match TRBD2. The germline CDR1 and CDR2 sequences are LGHNT and FRNRAP. V lost 2 bases, J lost 0 bases, and 0 bases stayed unmatched. This CDR3 is 15 amino acids long. CDR3 sequence (DNA): TGTGCTAGTGGTTTGACTAGCGGCTCCTACAATGAGCAGTTCTTC. This encodes CASGLTSGSYNEQFF.

V and J are TRBV6-2 or TRBV6-3 and TRBJ2-7; D perhaps matches TRBD1 (5 bases). The ends were cut back, 2 bases at V and 0 bases at J, with 14 bases in the middle. Per germline, CDR1 MNHEY and CDR2 SVGEGT. This CDR3 has 16 amino acids. As DNA, the CDR3 is TGTGCCAGCAGTTACCTTAGGGGCGGCGGCTCCTACGAGCAGTACTTC. Translating it yields CASSYLRGGGSYEQYF.

In its sample, this clonotype was seen a few times. CDR3 sequence reads: CASRPGQNYGYTF. The CDR3 DNA follows: TGTGCCAGCAGACCCGGACAGAACTATGGCTACACCTTC. The chain combines TRBV28 with TRBJ1-2; D might be TRBD1 (6 bases). The germline V and J ends were trimmed by 6 bases and 2 bases, with 10 bases remaining between them. The germline V gene has CDR1 MDHEN and CDR2 SYDVKM. The CDR3 has 13 amino acids.

The chain carries TRBV10-2 and TRBJ2-2; tentatively, D is TRBD1 (5 bases). CDR3 size: 13 residues. With 10 bases removed from V and 3 bases from J, the gap between germline ends came to 12 bases. Germline CDR1 and CDR2: WSHSY and SAAADI. CDR3 amino acids: CATMPGYTGELFF. CDR3 DNA sequence: TGCGCCACCATGCCAGGGTACACCGGGGAGCTGTTTTTT.

This clonotype appeared a few times. The CDR3 region is CASSFRQGVSPLHF. The CDR3 bases are TGTGCCAGCAGCTTTCGGCAGGGAGTTTCACCCCTCCACTTT. This chain joins TRBV7-2 and TRBJ1-6, with D possibly TRBD1 on 5 matching bases. The CDR3 runs to 14 residues. V was shortened by 3 bases and J by 9 bases, with 12 bases between the two germline ends. The germline V gene encodes CDR1 SGHTA and CDR2 FQGNSA.

This clonotype was seen a handful of times. The chain employs TRBV6-5 and TRBJ2-1; TRBD2 might be the D (6 bases). Trimming took off 4 bases at V and 7 bases at J, with 8 bases between the two ends. The CDR3 runs to 12 residues. The germline V gene has CDR1 MNHEY and CDR2 SVGAGI. The CDR3 DNA reads as TGTGCCAGCAGTTGGGACTTGAATGAGCAGTTCTTC. Amino acids: CASSWDLNEQFF.

Ten or more counts support this clonotype. The V and J genes are TRBV28 and TRBJ2-1; unclear D gene. The germline V gene encodes CDR1 MDHEN and CDR2 SYDVKM. CDR3 length: 10 residues. V was clipped by 1 base and J by 8 bases, with 0 bases between them. The CDR3 here is CASSLYEQFF. For the CDR3, the DNA is TGTGCCAGCAGTTTATATGAGCAGTTCTTC.

This clonotype was found many times. The gene calls are TRBV30 and TRBJ1-1; D remains ambiguous. CDR3 length: 12 amino acids. With 0 bases removed from V and 5 bases from J, the gap between germline ends came to 7 bases. Looked up from germline, CDR1 is GTSNPN and CDR2 is SVGIG (reference sequence). CDR3: CAWSVIPTEAFF. DNA for the CDR3: TGTGCCTGGAGTGTAATTCCAACTGAAGCTTTCTTT.

The sample holds a few counts of this clonotype. This chain uses TRBV5-1 with TRBJ2-7; D is undetermined. V gave up 0 bases and J gave up 0 bases, with 10 bases separating them. CDR3 length: 15 amino acids. The V gene's germline CDR1 is SGHRS and CDR2 YFSETQ. The CDR3 protein is CASSLDSLSSYEQYF. The DNA of the CDR3 is TGCGCCAGCAGCTTGGATAGCCTCTCCTCCTACGAGCAGTACTTC. Based on the CDR3 plus reference TRBV5-1 and TRBJ2-7, the full variable domain is KAGVTQTPRYLIKTRGQQVTLSCSPISGHRSVSWYQQTPGQGLQFLFEYFSETQRNKGNFPGRFSGRQFSNSRSEMNVSTLELGDSALYLCASSLDSLSSYEQYFGPGTRLTVT.

Concerning this clonotype: This may be a read error: a much more frequent sequence differs by one nucleotide. V and J are TRBV2 and TRBJ2-7; TRBD2 matches at 9 bases. The CDR3 totals 14 residues. Germline assignment: CDR1 SNHLY and CDR2 FYNNEI. V shed 4 bases and J 5 bases; nucleotides not matched to a gene: 6. The CDR3 nucleotides are TGTGCCAGCAGTGTCGCTAGCGGGAAGGACGAGCAGTACTTC. Its translation: CASSVASGKDEQYF.

This chain connects TRBV18 to TRBJ1-3; weak D call: TRBD1 (5 bases). This CDR3 is built from 16 residues. Looked up from germline, CDR1 is KGHSH and CDR2 is LQKENI. V was trimmed by 3 bases and J by 5 bases, leaving 17 bases between them. The CDR3 loop reads CASSPTERRERNTIYF. The CDR3 DNA reads TGTGCCAGCTCACCGACAGAGCGGAGGGAGCGAAACACCATATATTTT.

A few counts support this clonotype. The chain links TRBV5-1 to TRBJ1-4, with D possibly matching TRBD1 (6 bases). This CDR3 is 15 amino acids long. The V end was cut by 3 bases, the J end by 7 bases, with 16 bases between. Germline V gene lookup returns CDR1 SGHRS and CDR2 YFSETQ. CDR3 DNA: TGCGCCAGCAGCTCGTTACTCGGGGGGGCTGAAAAACTGTTTTTT. This sequence encodes CASSSLLGGAEKLFF.

This clonotype was observed many times. The chain uses TRBV27 and TRBJ1-5; D is perhaps TRBD1 (6 bases). Germline V lookup: CDR1 MNHEY, CDR2 SMNVEV (reference sequence). CDR3 length: 14 residues. V gave up 3 bases and J gave up 6 bases, with 12 bases separating them. In nucleotides, the CDR3 is TGTGCCAGCAGTTTGCAGGGGCCGGGTCAGCCCCAGCATTTT. Residues: CASSLQGPGQPQHF.

The chain joins TRBV29-1 to TRBJ2-7, with TRBD2 identical over 8 bases. Germline-derived CDR1 and CDR2 are SQVTM and ANQGSEA. The CDR3 totals 13 residues. Trimming at V came to 4 bases and at J to 3 bases, leaving 5 bases not matched to a gene. CDR3 nucleotides: TGCAGCGTTGTTGTAGCGGGGCACTACGAGCAGTACTTC. This translates into CSVVVAGHYEQYF.

The sample holds many counts of this clonotype. The gene calls are TRBV7-2 and TRBJ2-1; D is possibly TRBD2 (5 bases). The V gene's germline CDR1 is SGHTA and CDR2 FQGNSA. The CDR3 is made up of 12 amino acids. V was cut by 1 base and J by 13 bases, with 11 bases left in between. The CDR3 DNA reads TGTGCCAGCAGCTTAGTTACTAGTCCCCAGTTCTTC. This gives the protein CASSLVTSPQFF.

This clonotype was detected ten times or more. J is TRBJ1-5 and V is TRBV6-1; TRBD1 is a possible D gene (5 bases). This CDR3 contains 16 residues. Looked up from germline, CDR1 is MNHNS and CDR2 is SASEGT. Between the trimmed V and J ends, which lost 3 bases and 1 base, there was a span of 13 bases. The CDR3 DNA sequence: TGTGCCAGCAGTGACCGGGGGGGGGTGAGCAATCAGCCCCAGCATTTT. As protein: CASSDRGGVSNQPQHF.

This clonotype was recorded at least ten times. The chain has TRBV20-1 and TRBJ2-1, with TRBD1 matching 8 bases. The CDR3 covers 15 residues. Germline values: CDR1 DFQATT, CDR2 SNEGSKA (reference sequence). V shed 3 bases, J shed 3 bases, and the junction held 7 bases outside the gene matches. The CDR3 sequence: CSARTTDRGYNEQFF. CDR3 nucleotides: TGCAGTGCTAGGACCACCGACAGGGGCTACAATGAGCAGTTCTTC.

This clonotype has a handful of counts. The chain couples TRBV20-1 to TRBJ2-4; 8 nucleotides match TRBD1. With V trimmed by 3 bases and J by 0 bases, 10 bases remained unmatched. The CDR3 has 17 residues. Germline V lookup: CDR1 DFQATT, CDR2 SNEGSKA (reference sequence). In DNA form, the CDR3 reads TGCAGTGCTAGCCCGGGACAGGCAATACTAGCCAAAAACATTCAGTACTTC. This sequence encodes CSASPGQAILAKNIQYF.

This clonotype was observed many times. V usage is TRBV27 and J usage is TRBJ2-7; D gene ambiguous. CDR1 MNHEY and CDR2 SMNVEV come from the germline V gene (reference sequence). This CDR3 comprises 12 residues. The V end was cut by 10 bases, the J end by 6 bases, with 16 bases between. CDR3 sequence (DNA): TGTGCCACCGCCACCGGCGCCACCGAGCAGTACTTC. Protein sequence: CATATGATEQYF.

Ten or more counts support this clonotype. This chain links TRBV30 with TRBJ1-5; 7 bases line up with TRBD1. The germline V gene has CDR1 GTSNPN and CDR2 SVGIG (reference sequence). The ends lost 0 bases at V and 7 bases at J; junction bases unmatched: 6. This CDR3 is 14 amino acids long. The DNA of the CDR3 is TGTGCCTGGAGTGTTAACAGGGGCTACCAGCCCCAGCATTTT. The encoded protein is CAWSVNRGYQPQHF.

The table lists this clonotype with many counts. This chain uses TRBV3-1 with TRBJ1-2; D call uncertain. This CDR3 spans 12 amino acids. The V and J ends lost 1 base and 7 bases respectively, with 7 bases between them. The germline V gene encodes CDR1 LGHDT and CDR2 YNNKEL (reference sequence). CDR3 in amino acids: CASSQARVGYTF. The CDR3 DNA sequence: TGTGCCAGCAGCCAAGCTCGGGTTGGCTACACCTTC. Looking up the rest from reference TRBV3-1 and TRBJ1-2 gives the full variable domain: DTAVSQTPKYLVTQMGNDKSIKCEQNLGHDTMYWYKQDSKKFLKIMFSYNNKELIINETVPNRFSPKSPDKAHLNLHINSLELGDSAVYFCASSQARVGYTFGSGTRLTVV.

The chain joins TRBV7-9 to TRBJ2-7; D is unclear. V was pared by 8 bases and J by 5 bases, with 13 bases between. Germline-derived CDR1 and CDR2 are SEHNR and FQNEAQ (reference sequence). CDR3 length: 12 residues. Written as DNA, the CDR3 is TGTGCCAGCTGTGACCGCGCCCACGAGCAGTACTTC. Its translation is CASCDRAHEQYF.

This clonotype has just a few counts. The rearrangement links TRBV12-3 or TRBV12-4 to TRBJ1-5, with D perhaps TRBD1 (5 bases). Between the trimmed V and J ends, which lost 8 bases and 7 bases, there was a span of 15 bases. This CDR3 is 13 amino acids long. As DNA, the CDR3 is TGTGCCAGCGGGGGACTTAATCGGCAGCCCCAGCATTTT. Residues: CASGGLNRQPQHF.

The chain has TRBV5-1 and TRBJ2-7, with TRBD1 matching 7 bases. The trim removed 0 bases at V and 6 bases at J, leaving 6 bases unmatched. The CDR3 runs to 14 residues. Per the germline V gene, CDR1 is SGHRS and CDR2 is YFSETQ. The CDR3 nucleotides are TGCGCCAGCAGCTTGGGGGACAGACTTGGCGAGCAGTACTTC. Protein product: CASSLGDRLGEQYF.

There are many counts of this clonotype. The chain carries TRBV9 and TRBJ2-1; D unresolved. This CDR3 contains 13 residues. CDR1 and CDR2 from the germline V gene are SGDLS and YYNGEE. V lost 0 bases and J lost 4, with 5 bases in between. For the CDR3, the DNA is TGTGCCAGCAGCGTAGATTTGTACAATGAGCAGTTCTTC. The encoded protein is CASSVDLYNEQFF.

In this sample, this clonotype turned up a few times. The chain carries TRBV28 and TRBJ1-2; tentative D call: TRBD1 (5 bases). Between the trimmed V and J ends, which lost 7 bases and 0 bases, there was a span of 9 bases. CDR1 and CDR2 from the germline V gene are MDHEN and SYDVKM. CDR3 size: 13 residues. CDR3 protein: CASKQAANYGYTF. In DNA, the CDR3 is TGTGCCAGCAAACAGGCCGCTAACTATGGCTACACCTTC.

This clonotype was counted at least ten times. This sequence joins TRBV7-2 and TRBJ2-3, with TRBD2 identical over 9 bases. CDR1 is SGHTA, CDR2 FQGNSA, per germline. The CDR3 contains 16 residues. The J segment lost 0 bases and the V segment lost 5 bases, leaving 6 bases of the junction unmatched. CDR3 loop: CASSPSGRPSTDTQYF. The CDR3 DNA follows: TGTGCCAGCAGCCCCAGCGGGAGGCCAAGCACAGATACGCAGTATTTT.

The rearrangement uses TRBV28 and TRBJ2-2, with TRBD2 matching over 10 bases. Germline CDR1 is MDHEN and CDR2 is SYDVKM. The CDR3 length is 19 residues. The V gene end was trimmed by 5 bases and the J gene end by 0 bases; junction bases not matched to a gene: 12. The CDR3 DNA reads as TGTGCCAGCAGTGCGTTATTCCCGGGACTAGCGTCGAACACCGGGGAGCTGTTTTTT. Encoded protein: CASSALFPGLASNTGELFF.

This clonotype was seen at least ten times. This chain joins TRBV3-1 and TRBJ2-1; possibly TRBD1 or TRBD2 for D (5 bases each). CDR3 length: 15 amino acids. The V end lost 4 bases, the J end lost 6 bases, and 16 bases lay between the germline ends. Germline V CDR1 and CDR2: LGHDT, YNNKEL (reference sequence). The CDR3 bases are TGTGCCAGCAGCCCTTGGGGGATTGAGAGCAATGAGCAGTTCTTC. It translates to CASSPWGIESNEQFF.